Below, 2 T cell receptor beta chains from the same sample are listed, as sequenced in a study of cytomegalovirus exposure and HLA in healthy donors. PCR used 60 Vbeta primers and 13 Jbeta primers. Assay used: immunoSEQ multiplex PCR; TCRdb lists only in-frame clones, some missing. The data show 110,000 to 150,000 clones, about 70% seen once. The sequenced sample consisted of PBMCs. The receptors were sampled from a woman in her 40s in good health and CMV-seronegative.

This sequence joins TRBV5-5 and TRBJ2-2, with 7 nucleotides matching TRBD1. This CDR3 region has 15 residues. Trimming removed 1 base from V and 2 bases from J; junction bases left unmatched: 2. Per the germline V gene, CDR1 is SGHKS and CDR2 is YYEKEE (reference sequence). The CDR3 is CASSLTGANTGELFF. In DNA form, the CDR3 reads TGTGCCAGCAGCTTGACAGGGGCTAACACCGGGGAGCTGTTTTTT.

This clone counts as medium-sized. CDR3 sequence: CASSIRVAGVGADTQYF. The DNA of the CDR3 is TGTGCCAGTAGTATAAGGGTAGCGGGAGTTGGGGCAGATACGCAGTATTTT. The J gene is TRBJ2-3, the V gene TRBV19; TRBD2 matches at 9 bases. Per the germline V gene, CDR1 is LNHDA and CDR2 is SQIVND (reference sequence). This CDR3 region has 17 residues. Trimming removed 2 bases from V and 4 bases from J; junction bases left unmatched: 10.